This T cell receptor beta chain was captured in a study of blood T cells in healthy people across ages. V lost 2 bases to trimming and J lost 5 bases; unmatched junction nucleotides: 7. Per the germline V gene, CDR1 is LGHNA and CDR2 is YSLEER. The CDR3 sequence is 16 residues long. Only a few counts were recorded for this clonotype. A second PCR of 7 to 11 cycles used a sample-barcoded 5' primer and a J-beta primer mix. Each cDNA molecule, via a template-switch adaptor with 12 random nucleotides, was tagged. One entry per CDR3 protein results from TCRdb running MiXCR on the 5' RACE reads. The table lists fewer than 950,000 distinct CDR3 sequences, 36% of them singletons. All donors came from Russia, were Caucasian and healthy, and spanned ages 6 to 90. Investigators took about 10 milliliters of peripheral blood from every donor.

Sequenced: blood. This clonotype originated in a man between 18 and 29 years old in good health. The J gene is TRBJ2-1, the V gene TRBV4-3; 9 bases line up with TRBD2. CDR3 region: CASSQSASGDHNEQFF. CDR3 DNA sequence: TGCGCCAGCAGCCAAAGTGCTAGCGGGGACCACAATGAGCAGTTCTTC.